Presented here are 29 T cell receptor beta chains from one specimen sequenced in a study of STAT5B mutations in CD4+ large granular lymphocyte leukemia (dated by TCRdb to between 2021 and 2024). Library construction relied on the immunoSEQ multiplex PCR assay. TCRdb took over this immuneACCESS table, retaining in-frame rearrangements with V and J assigned. Such tables are incomplete; in checked studies, under half of the missing clones stem from an unresolved V gene, and the remainder is unexplained. A total of around 8,100 clones appear in this sample, 76% of them only once. Roughly 70% of the sample is taken by the ten largest. The specimen sequenced was PBMCs. The source is a woman aged 60-75 years with CD4+ T-cell large granular lymphocyte leukemia.

The chain employs TRBV7-2 and TRBJ1-3, with D unresolved. Germline CDR1 SGHTA, CDR2 FQGNSA. This CDR3 region has 15 residues. V lost 4 bases, J lost 2 bases, and 12 bases lay in between. The CDR3 nucleotides read TGTGCCAGCAGCTCCGCGGGTGAGGCTGGAAACACCATATATTTT. This codes for CASSSAGEAGNTIYF. Supplemented by reference TRBV7-2 and TRBJ1-3, the full variable domain reads GAGVSQSPSNKVTEKGKDVELRCDPISGHTALYWYRQSLGQGLEFLIYFQGNSAPDKSGLPSDRFSAERTGGSVSTLTIQRTQQEDSAVYLCASSSAGEAGNTIYFGEGSWLTVV.

The J gene is TRBJ1-1, the V gene TRBV28; possible D gene TRBD1, 5 bases. V lost 6 bases, J lost 0 bases, and 17 bases lay in between. Germline loops: CDR1 MDHEN, CDR2 SYDVKM. This CDR3 has 16 residues. CDR3 bases: TGTGCCAGCAGCCACACCCTCGGCAGGGTGAACACTGAAGCTTTCTTT. The encoded protein is CASSHTLGRVNTEAFF.

This chain joins TRBV9 and TRBJ2-5, with D possibly being TRBD1 or TRBD2 (5 bases each). Per germline, CDR1 SGDLS and CDR2 YYNGEE. This CDR3 is 13 amino acids long. The V end lost 0 bases, the J end lost 2 bases, and 5 bases lay between the germline ends. This CDR3 reads CASSVGGQETQYF. Written as DNA, the CDR3 is TGTGCCAGCAGCGTAGGGGGGCAAGAGACCCAGTACTTC.

The chain carries TRBV4-3 and TRBJ2-7; 8 nucleotides line up with TRBD1. The ends lost 2 bases at V and 4 bases at J; junction bases unmatched: 4. Germline CDR1 LGHNA, CDR2 YSLEER. The CDR3 loop spans 14 amino acids. The DNA for the CDR3 is TGCGCCAGCAGCCAAAGGACAGGGCAGTACGAGCAGTACTTC. Its translation: CASSQRTGQYEQYF.

The chain recombines TRBV29-1 with TRBJ1-1, with 8 bases lining up with TRBD1. The germline gives CDR1 SQVTM, CDR2 ANQGSEA. The CDR3 has 14 residues. Trimming removed 5 bases from V and 1 base from J; junction bases left unmatched: 6. This CDR3 is CSVRTGGPNTEAFF. The CDR3 DNA reads as TGCAGCGTTCGAACAGGGGGACCGAACACTGAAGCTTTCTTT.

The rearrangement uses TRBV4-3 and TRBJ1-1, with TRBD1 identical over 9 bases. Germline assignment: CDR1 LGHNA and CDR2 YSLEER. After removal of 0 bases from V and 4 bases from J, the junction contained 6 bases not matched to a gene. The CDR3 is 16 amino acids. The CDR3 sequence: CASSQDISTGGTEAFF. The CDR3 DNA sequence: TGCGCCAGCAGCCAAGATATATCGACAGGGGGCACTGAAGCTTTCTTT.

This clone has more than one count but fewer than ten. The chain carries TRBV5-6 and TRBJ1-1; no clear D gene. V was clipped by 7 bases and J by 0 bases, with 13 bases between them. Germline CDR1 reads SGHDT; CDR2 reads YYEEEE. This CDR3 comprises 14 residues. The CDR3 nucleotides read TGTGCCAGCCAGCTTAATCCGGTGAACACTGAAGCTTTCTTT. Its protein is CASQLNPVNTEAFF.

Only one count was recorded for this clone. The chain has TRBV14 and TRBJ2-1; D is undetermined. Germline V gene lookup returns CDR1 SGHDN and CDR2 FVKESK. CDR3 length equals 11 residues. Trimming took off 3 bases at V and 7 bases at J, with 4 bases between the two ends. The CDR3 spells CASSQKNEQFF. The CDR3 DNA sequence: TGTGCCAGCAGCCAGAAAAATGAGCAGTTCTTC.

This clone was detected a few times. V is TRBV19 and J is TRBJ1-2; D gene ambiguous. CDR1 is LNHDA and CDR2 is SQIVND in the germline V gene (reference sequence). V was clipped by 1 base and J by 14 bases, with 11 bases between them. CDR3 length equals 11 residues. This CDR3 is CASSIAAVRTF. The CDR3 DNA reads as TGTGCCAGTAGTATAGCGGCGGTAAGGACCTTC.

The chain has TRBV2 and TRBJ2-5, with D unclear. CDR1 is SNHLY and CDR2 is FYNNEI in the germline V gene. This CDR3 region has 13 residues. Trimming took 4 bases from V and 1 from J, leaving 7 bases between them. The CDR3 region has the DNA TGTGCCAGCAGTGTAAATAGCCAAGAGACCCAGTACTTC. Translated: CASSVNSQETQYF.

The chain recombines TRBV5-1 with TRBJ2-3; D is perhaps TRBD1 (9 bases). CDR1 and CDR2 (germline): SGHRS, YFSETQ. V dropped 3 bases and J dropped 1 base, with 15 bases sitting between them. CDR3 length: 16 amino acids. The CDR3 protein is CASSSGGTGRTDTQYF. DNA of the CDR3: TGCGCCAGCAGCTCGGGGGGGACAGGGCGCACAGATACGCAGTATTTT.

This chain links TRBV7-2 with TRBJ2-6; 11 nucleotides line up with TRBD2. The CDR3 has 19 amino acids. Germline V gene data show CDR1 as SGHTA and CDR2 as FQGNSA. J was trimmed by 2 bases and V by 5 bases; bases with no gene match: 11. The CDR3 nucleotides read TGTGCCAGCAGCGCACCAACTAGCGGGAGCAGAACTGGGGCCAACGTCCTGACTTTC. Encoded protein: CASSAPTSGSRTGANVLTF.

Written as DNA, the CDR3 is TGCGCCAGCAGCCAAGAGGGACTAGCGGGCCGGTACAATGAGCAGTTCTTC. Translating gives CASSQEGLAGRYNEQFF. The genes are TRBV4-3 and TRBJ2-1; 12 bases are a match to TRBD2. V was pared by 0 bases and J by 4 bases, with 4 bases of the junction left unmatched. This CDR3 spans 17 amino acids. In germline, CDR1 is LGHNA, CDR2 YSLEER.

This clone has a single count. The chain has TRBV6-4 and TRBJ1-1; D is uncertain. Trimming stripped 0 bases from V and 1 base from J, with 6 bases between. Germline V gives CDR1 MRHNA, CDR2 SNTAGT. This CDR3 has 14 amino acids. In DNA form, the CDR3 reads TGTGCCAGCAGTGACTCGAACAGGAACACTGAAGCTTTCTTT. Its protein is CASSDSNRNTEAFF.

This chain connects TRBV2 to TRBJ2-7; D unclear. This CDR3 region has 10 residues. CDR1 SNHLY and CDR2 FYNNEI come from the germline V gene. Deletions cut 1 base from V and 10 bases from J, with 5 bases between. CDR3 region: CASSEGRQYF. In DNA, the CDR3 is TGTGCCAGCAGTGAAGGGCGCCAGTACTTC.

V gene TRBV7-2 combines with J gene TRBJ1-1; possibly TRBD1 for D (5 bases). Trimming pared 3 bases from V and 8 bases from J, leaving 10 bases between. The CDR3 runs 12 residues. The germline V gene encodes CDR1 SGHTA and CDR2 FQGNSA. This CDR3 reads CASSFSQGEAFF. CDR3 DNA sequence: TGTGCCAGCAGCTTTTCCCAGGGCGAAGCTTTCTTT.

This chain joins TRBV12-5 and TRBJ1-1; no clear D gene. Germline values: CDR1 LGHNT, CDR2 FRNRAP. The CDR3 extends over 12 amino acids. Trimming removed 9 bases from V and 3 bases from J, with 11 bases in between. The CDR3, as DNA: TGTGCTAGCGCTACCGTCTACACTGAAGCTTTCTTT. Its protein product is CASATVYTEAFF.

This rearrangement joins TRBV6-5 to TRBJ2-1; D could derive from TRBD1 or TRBD2 (5 bases each). The length of the CDR3 is 14 residues. With 0 bases removed from V and 6 bases from J, the gap between germline ends came to 9 bases. Germline V CDR1 and CDR2: MNHEY, SVGAGI. DNA for the CDR3: TGTGCCAGCAGTTACTCGGGGGACGCCAATGAGCAGTTCTTC. Protein product: CASSYSGDANEQFF.

J is TRBJ2-1 and V is TRBV5-1; a weak D match, TRBD2 (7 bases). Trimming left V 2 bases short and J 2 bases short, with 14 bases between. The CDR3 runs to 16 residues. Germline loops: CDR1 SGHRS, CDR2 YFSETQ. The chain's CDR3 is CASSFRMGGPYNEQFF. The DNA for the CDR3 is TGCGCCAGCAGCTTCAGAATGGGGGGGCCCTACAATGAGCAGTTCTTC.

This clone was counted between two and nine times. The chain is built from TRBV27 and TRBJ1-1, with a weak D call TRBD1 (6 bases). V was pared by 4 bases and J by 1 base, with 7 bases between. The CDR3 has 13 residues. CDR1 and CDR2 (germline): MNHEY, SMNVEV (reference sequence). The CDR3 coding sequence is TGTGCCAGCAGTTCGGACAGGAACACTGAAGCTTTCTTT. Translated, it gives CASSSDRNTEAFF.

The chain uses TRBV11-3 and TRBJ2-7, with D possibly being TRBD1 (5 bases). Germline CDR1 reads SGHNT; CDR2 reads YENEEA. The germline V and J ends were trimmed by 2 bases and 3 bases, with 17 bases remaining between them. This CDR3 contains 16 residues. The CDR3 nucleotides are TGTGCCAGCAGCTTAATTCCGACAGTTGTTTACTACGAGCAGTACTTC. Amino acids: CASSLIPTVVYYEQYF.

V is TRBV7-2 and J is TRBJ2-5, with D perhaps TRBD1 or TRBD2 (6 bases each). Germline CDR1 SGHTA, CDR2 FQGNSA. The V and J ends lost 0 bases and 5 bases respectively, with 16 bases between them. This CDR3 comprises 16 residues. CDR3 in DNA: TGTGCCAGCAGCTTAGCGATGGGGGGCGCGTGGGAGACCCAGTACTTC. Translated, it gives CASSLAMGGAWETQYF.

The chain links TRBV5-6 to TRBJ1-2, with 9 positions matching TRBD1. The CDR3 is made up of 16 amino acids. Germline V gene lookup returns CDR1 SGHDT and CDR2 YYEEEE. V dropped 0 bases and J dropped 10; count of bases not matched to a gene: 13. CDR3 residues: CASSLEGRDRVFDYTF. The CDR3 DNA is TGTGCCAGCAGCTTGGAGGGCCGGGACAGGGTCTTCGACTACACCTTC.

The rearrangement uses TRBV7-2 and TRBJ1-2; D is ambiguous. CDR1 is SGHTA, CDR2 FQGNSA, per germline. V lost 0 bases, J lost 8 bases, and 10 bases lay in between. There are 13 residues in the CDR3. The CDR3: CASSLAAYGGYTF. The CDR3 region has the DNA TGTGCCAGCAGCTTAGCGGCTTACGGAGGCTACACCTTC.

This CDR3 is CASRVPGTNTGELFF. The DNA of the CDR3 is TGTGCCTCCCGAGTGCCGGGTACAAACACCGGGGAGCTGTTTTTT. The chain recombines TRBV30 with TRBJ2-2; no clear D. Germline assignment: CDR1 GTSNPN and CDR2 SVGIG (reference sequence). Deletions cut 7 bases from V and 2 bases from J, with 17 bases between. The CDR3 runs 15 residues.

Here the CDR3 reads CASSQDGAGEGKETQYF. DNA for the CDR3: TGCGCCAGCAGCCAAGACGGGGCGGGGGAGGGTAAAGAGACCCAGTACTTC. This sequence joins TRBV4-3 and TRBJ2-5; 7 bases fit TRBD2. Looked up from germline, CDR1 is LGHNA and CDR2 is YSLEER. V shed 0 bases, J shed 3 bases, and the junction held 10 bases outside the gene matches. There are 17 residues in the CDR3.

The chain uses TRBV5-4 and TRBJ1-1, with TRBD1 matching over 7 bases. V lost 2 bases to trimming and J lost 10 bases; unmatched junction nucleotides: 8. The CDR3 has 13 residues. The germline V gene encodes CDR1 SGHNT and CDR2 YYREEE (reference sequence). CDR3 DNA sequence: TGTGCCAGCAGCTTTAGGGACAGATTGATAGCTTTCTTT. Protein: CASSFRDRLIAFF.

V is TRBV7-9 and J is TRBJ2-3, with 7 bases identical to TRBD1. V lost 3 bases and J lost 2; bases outside the gene matches: 2. The CDR3 spans 14 residues. Germline CDR1 and CDR2: SEHNR and FQNEAQ (reference sequence). As DNA, the CDR3 is TGTGCCAGCAGCTTTACAGGGGTCACAGATACGCAGTATTTT. Amino acids: CASSFTGVTDTQYF.

The J gene is TRBJ1-1, the V gene TRBV2; D is possibly TRBD1 (6 bases). Trimming took 4 bases from V and 4 from J, leaving 7 bases between them. The germline V gene has CDR1 SNHLY and CDR2 FYNNEI. The CDR3 totals 12 residues. Here the CDR3 reads CASSVRGTEAFF. The CDR3 nucleotides are TGTGCCAGCAGTGTCAGGGGCACTGAAGCTTTCTTT. The entire variable domain, with the rest obtained from reference TRBV2 and TRBJ1-1, is as follows: EPEVTQTPSHQVTQMGQEVILRCVPISNHLYFYWYRQILGQKVEFLVSFYNNEISEKSEIFDDQFSVERPDGSNFTLKIRSTKLEDSAMYFCASSVRGTEAFFGQGTRLTVV.